This T cell receptor (beta chain) was found in a study of T cell responses to AZD1222 COVID-19 vaccine. This clone turned up a few times. Clones were read by immunoSEQ multiplex PCR, and TCRdb kept only the in-frame ones, dropping some. The data show 150,000 or so clones, 88% seen once. Germline V gene sequence: CDR1 DFQATT, CDR2 SNEGSKA (reference sequence). This CDR3 contains 15 residues. J lost 7 bases, V lost 3 bases, and 8 bases had no gene match. The TCR sequence derives from an adult in good health. J is TRBJ2-1 and V is TRBV20-1; the match to TRBD2 covers 11 bases. This specimen was peripheral blood, taken on day 0 of AZD1222 vaccination. CDR3 sequence reads: CSASTGASGRNEQFF. CDR3 in DNA: TGCAGTGCTAGTACAGGCGCTAGCGGGAGGAATGAGCAGTTCTTC.